This TCR beta chain was recovered during a study of regulatory T cells in long-lasting Graves disease. As to time point: newly diagnosed GD, antithyroid drugs for less than 3 months. RNA isolated from PBMCs was used to make the TCR library. The V segment lost 8 bases and the J segment 3 bases; nucleotides outside the gene matches: 8. This CDR3 has 14 amino acids. This clonotype was counted many times. Library construction for TCR beta used iRepertoire HTBI primers and Arm-PCR of CDR3 regions. TCRdb itself ran the multiplex PCR reads through MiXCR, one entry per CDR3 protein. The sample has over 350,000 distinct CDR3 sequences, 15% seen once. These same records also appear under a second study, on T cells in Graves' hyperthyroidism and ophthalmopathy. That source notes: Graves' hyperthyroidism was deemed stable absent ophthalmopathy progression within 18 months.

The V gene is TRBV12-3 or TRBV12-4, the J gene TRBJ1-1; 8 bases map to TRBD1. The sequences come from peripheral blood mononuclear cells (PBMCs), collected at new diagnosis, from a patient treated with antithyroid drugs. The TCR comes from a woman between 40 and 50 years old with Graves disease. The CDR3 nucleotides are TGTGCCAGCCGCTCGCAGGGGGCTGACACTGAAGCTTTCTTT. Translation gives CASRSQGADTEAFF.